The present entry profiles one TCR beta chain with its context. Its antigen is unknown. The sample holds no much larger clone one base away, and base qualities are not on file. The data derive from a study (dated by TCRdb to 2016 to 2017). Receptors were amplified or captured by RT-PCR. Sequencing was carried out with an Illumina MiSeq. The raw public reads went through TCRdb reprocessing: fastp at Q25, MiXCR clone calling, in-frame beta chains kept. One record per CDR3 amino acid sequence lists the most common genes and DNA. For this sample there are about 700,000 distinct CDR3 sequences; around 14% appear just once. Together, the top ten hold 3.6% of the sample. The V and J ends are trimmed by 3 bases and 3 bases, leaving 15 bases between them. The CDR3 measures 14 amino acids from cysteine to phenylalanine. Only CDR3 DNA remains: 42 bases, in frame from the first base. The CDR1 and CDR2 encoded by the germline V gene (reference sequence) are DFQATT and SNEGSKA.

Input material: memory CD4+ T cells from blood. The TCR was taken from a female donor in good health, serving as a healthy control. The chain links TRBV20-1 with TRBJ2-7; a tentative D call is TRBD2 (5 bases match). CDR3 region: CSASLGGSRYEQYF. The sequence in DNA is TGCAGTGCTAGTTTGGGTGGGAGTCGCTACGAGCAGTACTTC.